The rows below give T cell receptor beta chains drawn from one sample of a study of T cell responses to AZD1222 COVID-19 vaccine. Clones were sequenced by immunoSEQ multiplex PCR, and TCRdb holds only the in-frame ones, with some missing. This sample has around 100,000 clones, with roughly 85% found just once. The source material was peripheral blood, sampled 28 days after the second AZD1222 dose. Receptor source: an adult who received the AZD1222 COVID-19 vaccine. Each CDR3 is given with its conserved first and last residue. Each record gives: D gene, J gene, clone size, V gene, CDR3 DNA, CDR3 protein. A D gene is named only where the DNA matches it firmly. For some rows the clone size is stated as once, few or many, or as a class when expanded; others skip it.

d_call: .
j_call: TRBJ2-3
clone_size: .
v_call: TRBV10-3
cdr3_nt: TGTGCCATCAGTGGGCCCCGGGGCGGGAGCACAGATACGCAGTATTTT
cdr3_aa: CAISGPRGGSTDTQYF

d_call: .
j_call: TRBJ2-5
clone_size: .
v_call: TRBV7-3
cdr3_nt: TGTGCCAGCAGCTTAGGAGCGGTTCAAGAGACCCAGTACTTC
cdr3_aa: CASSLGAVQETQYF

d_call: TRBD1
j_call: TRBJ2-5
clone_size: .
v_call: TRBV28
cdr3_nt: TGTGCCAGCAGTTCTATACCACGGACAGGGGGCGTGGAGACCCAGTACTTC
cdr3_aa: CASSSIPRTGGVETQYF

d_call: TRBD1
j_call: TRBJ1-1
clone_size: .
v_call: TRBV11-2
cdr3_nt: TGTGCCAGCAGCTCGATAAGGGACAGACTAAACACTGAAGCTTTCTTT
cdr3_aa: CASSSIRDRLNTEAFF

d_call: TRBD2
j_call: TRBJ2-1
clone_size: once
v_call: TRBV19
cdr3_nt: TGTGCCAGTAGGACTAGCAGGAGCTCCTACAATGAGCAGTTCTTC
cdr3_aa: CASRTSRSSYNEQFF

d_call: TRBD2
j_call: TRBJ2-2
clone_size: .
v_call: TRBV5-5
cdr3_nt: TGTGCCAGCACCCCTTGGCAGCTAGCGGGAGGGCCATACGGGGAGCTGTTTTTT
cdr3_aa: CASTPWQLAGGPYGELFF

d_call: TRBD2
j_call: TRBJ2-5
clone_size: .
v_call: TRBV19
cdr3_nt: TGTGCCAGTAGTATAGGGTCTAGCGGGGGTCAAGAGACCCAGTACTTC
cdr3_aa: CASSIGSSGGQETQYF

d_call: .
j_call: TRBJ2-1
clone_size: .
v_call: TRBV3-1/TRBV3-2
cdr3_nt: TGTGCCAGCAGCCTCCCCGGGCCGACCGGGGCTGATGAGCAGTTCTTC
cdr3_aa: CASSLPGPTGADEQFF

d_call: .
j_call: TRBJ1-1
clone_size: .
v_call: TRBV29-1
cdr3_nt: TGCAGCGTTGTCTTCCGGGTTGGTACTGAAGCTTTCTTT
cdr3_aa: CSVVFRVGTEAFF

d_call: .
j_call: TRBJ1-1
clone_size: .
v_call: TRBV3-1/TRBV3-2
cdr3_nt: TGTGCCAGCAGCCAAGTAGGGACTGAAGCTTTCTTT
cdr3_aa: CASSQVGTEAFF

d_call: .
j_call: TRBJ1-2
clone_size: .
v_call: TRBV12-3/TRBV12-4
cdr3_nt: TGTGCCAGCAGCCGACGGGGGTATGGCTACACCTTC
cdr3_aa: CASSRRGYGYTF

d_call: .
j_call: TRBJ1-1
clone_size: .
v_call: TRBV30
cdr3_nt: TGTGCCTGGGTAGGGTTTATGAACACTGAAGCTTTCTTT
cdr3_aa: CAWVGFMNTEAFF

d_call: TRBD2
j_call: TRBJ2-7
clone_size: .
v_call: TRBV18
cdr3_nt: TGTGCCAGCTCACCTCGACTAGCGGGAACCCAGGACGAGCAGTACTTC
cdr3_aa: CASSPRLAGTQDEQYF

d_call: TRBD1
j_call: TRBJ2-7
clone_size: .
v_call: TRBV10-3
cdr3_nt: TGTGCCATCAGTGAGTCGTGGGACAGGGGTTACGAGCAGTACTTC
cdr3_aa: CAISESWDRGYEQYF

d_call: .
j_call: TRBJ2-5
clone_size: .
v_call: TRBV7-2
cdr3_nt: TGTGCCAGCAGCTTAAGGTTGGGGGACCAAGAGACCCAGTACTTC
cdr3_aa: CASSLRLGDQETQYF

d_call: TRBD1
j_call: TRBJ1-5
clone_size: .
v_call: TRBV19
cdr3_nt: TGTGCCAGTAGTTCGGGACAGGGTATTCAGCCCCAGCATTTT
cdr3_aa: CASSSGQGIQPQHF

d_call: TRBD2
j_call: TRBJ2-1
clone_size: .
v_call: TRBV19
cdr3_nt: TGTGCCAGTAGTACCCAACTGGGACTAGCGGGAGGTTTCGACAATGAGCAGTTCTTC
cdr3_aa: CASSTQLGLAGGFDNEQFF

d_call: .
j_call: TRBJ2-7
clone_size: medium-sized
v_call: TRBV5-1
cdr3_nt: TGCGCCAGCAGCTTGGGAGGGGGAATCTACTACGAGCAGTACTTC
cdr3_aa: CASSLGGGIYYEQYF

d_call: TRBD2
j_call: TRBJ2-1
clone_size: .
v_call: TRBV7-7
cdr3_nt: TGTGCCAGCAGCTTAGAGTGGGGAGCGGGGGCCCAGTTCTTC
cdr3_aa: CASSLEWGAGAQFF

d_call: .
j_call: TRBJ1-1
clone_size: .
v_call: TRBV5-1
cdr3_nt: TGCGCCAGCAGCTTGGGAGTTTTGGGAGGGTTGACTGAAGCTTTCTTT
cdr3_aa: CASSLGVLGGLTEAFF

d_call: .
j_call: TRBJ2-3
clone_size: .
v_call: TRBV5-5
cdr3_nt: TGTGCCAGCAGCTTCTACCTACGGGACACAGATACGCAGTATTTT
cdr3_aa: CASSFYLRDTDTQYF

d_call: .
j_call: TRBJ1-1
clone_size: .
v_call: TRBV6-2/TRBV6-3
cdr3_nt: TGTGCCAGCAGTTACCCCTCAGGAGAAGCAAACACTGAAGCTTTCTTT
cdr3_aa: CASSYPSGEANTEAFF

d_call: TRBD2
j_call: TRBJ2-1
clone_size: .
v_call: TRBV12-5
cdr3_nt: TGTGCTAGTGGTTTGCCAGGAACGACTAGCGGCCACAATGAGCAGTTCTTC
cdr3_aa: CASGLPGTTSGHNEQFF

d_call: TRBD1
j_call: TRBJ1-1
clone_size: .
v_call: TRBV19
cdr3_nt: TGTGCCAGCGACAGGGGGAGGGACACTGAAGCTTTCTTT
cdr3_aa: CASDRGRDTEAFF

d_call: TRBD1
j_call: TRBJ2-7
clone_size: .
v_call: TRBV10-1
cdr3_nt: TGCGCCAGCAGTGATTCGACAGGGAAGTTCTACGAGCAGTACTTC
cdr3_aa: CASSDSTGKFYEQYF

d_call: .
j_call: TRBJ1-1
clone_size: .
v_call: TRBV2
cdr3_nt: TGTGCCAGCACCCAGAGTCGAAGCACACTGAACACTGAAGCTTTCTTT
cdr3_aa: CASTQSRSTLNTEAFF

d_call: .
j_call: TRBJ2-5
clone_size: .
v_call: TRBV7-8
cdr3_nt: TGTGCCAGCCTCTATCGGGAACAAGAGACCCAGTACTTC
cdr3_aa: CASLYREQETQYF

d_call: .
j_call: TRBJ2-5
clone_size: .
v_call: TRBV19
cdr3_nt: TGTGCCAGTAGTACTCGCGACAAGGGCGGGGAGACCCAGTACTTC
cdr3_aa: CASSTRDKGGETQYF

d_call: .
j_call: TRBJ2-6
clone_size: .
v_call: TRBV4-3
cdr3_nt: TGCGCCAGCAGCCAACGGATCAGTTCGGGGGCGAGTGGGGCCAACGTCCTGACTTTC
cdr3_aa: CASSQRISSGASGANVLTF

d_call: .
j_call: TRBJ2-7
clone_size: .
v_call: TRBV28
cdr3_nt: TGTGCCAGCACGAGCGGTGCCTACGAGCAGTACTTC
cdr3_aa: CASTSGAYEQYF

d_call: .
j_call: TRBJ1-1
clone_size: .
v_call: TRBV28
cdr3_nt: TGTGCCAGCAGTTTAAAACAGGGCCGGACTGAAGCTTTCTTT
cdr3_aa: CASSLKQGRTEAFF

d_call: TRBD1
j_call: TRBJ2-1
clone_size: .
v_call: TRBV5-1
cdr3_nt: TGCGCCAGCAGCCCGGACAGGGCAAATGAGCAGTTCTTC
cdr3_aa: CASSPDRANEQFF

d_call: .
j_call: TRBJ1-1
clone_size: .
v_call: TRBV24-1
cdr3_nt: TGTGCCACCAGCAACAGGGAACTGGGCACTGAAGCTTTCTTT
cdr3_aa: CATSNRELGTEAFF

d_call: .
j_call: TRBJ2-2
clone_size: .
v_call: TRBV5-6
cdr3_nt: TGTGCCAGCAGCTCGGGACGATTCGGGGAGCTGTTTTTT
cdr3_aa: CASSSGRFGELFF

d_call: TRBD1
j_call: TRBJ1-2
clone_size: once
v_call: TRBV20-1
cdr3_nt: TGCAGTGCGCCGACAGGGTATGGCTACACCTTC
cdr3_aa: CSAPTGYGYTF

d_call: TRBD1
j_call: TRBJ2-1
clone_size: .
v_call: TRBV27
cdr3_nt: TGTGCCAGCAGAAGGACCGGGACAGGGACTAATGAGCAGTTCTTC
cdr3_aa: CASRRTGTGTNEQFF

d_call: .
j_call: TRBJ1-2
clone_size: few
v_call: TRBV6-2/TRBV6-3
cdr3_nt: TGTGCCAGCAGTTACTTAACAGGTTCTAATGATTATGGCTACACCTTC
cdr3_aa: CASSYLTGSNDYGYTF

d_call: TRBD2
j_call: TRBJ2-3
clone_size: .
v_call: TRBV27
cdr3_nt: TGTGCCAGCAGTTTAGCGGGAGCGGGGACAGATACGCAGTATTTT
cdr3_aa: CASSLAGAGTDTQYF

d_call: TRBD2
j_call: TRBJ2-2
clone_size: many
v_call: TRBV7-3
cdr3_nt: TGTGCCAGCAGCTTACTAGCGGGAGGGCCGAGCACCGGGGAGCTGTTTTTT
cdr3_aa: CASSLLAGGPSTGELFF

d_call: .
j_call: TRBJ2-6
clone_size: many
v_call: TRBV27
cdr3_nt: TGTGCCAGCAGTTTTGACAACTCTGGGGCCAACGTCCTGACTTTC
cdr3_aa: CASSFDNSGANVLTF

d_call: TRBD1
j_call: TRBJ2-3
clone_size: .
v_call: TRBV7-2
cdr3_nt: TGTGCCAGCAGCCCCCCGCGACAGGGAAGGTACACAGATACGCAGTATTTT
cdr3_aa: CASSPPRQGRYTDTQYF

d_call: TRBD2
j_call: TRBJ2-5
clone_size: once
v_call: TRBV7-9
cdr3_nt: TGTGCCAGCAGCTTAGAGATCACTAGCGGGAGAGAGACCCAGTACTTC
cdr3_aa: CASSLEITSGRETQYF